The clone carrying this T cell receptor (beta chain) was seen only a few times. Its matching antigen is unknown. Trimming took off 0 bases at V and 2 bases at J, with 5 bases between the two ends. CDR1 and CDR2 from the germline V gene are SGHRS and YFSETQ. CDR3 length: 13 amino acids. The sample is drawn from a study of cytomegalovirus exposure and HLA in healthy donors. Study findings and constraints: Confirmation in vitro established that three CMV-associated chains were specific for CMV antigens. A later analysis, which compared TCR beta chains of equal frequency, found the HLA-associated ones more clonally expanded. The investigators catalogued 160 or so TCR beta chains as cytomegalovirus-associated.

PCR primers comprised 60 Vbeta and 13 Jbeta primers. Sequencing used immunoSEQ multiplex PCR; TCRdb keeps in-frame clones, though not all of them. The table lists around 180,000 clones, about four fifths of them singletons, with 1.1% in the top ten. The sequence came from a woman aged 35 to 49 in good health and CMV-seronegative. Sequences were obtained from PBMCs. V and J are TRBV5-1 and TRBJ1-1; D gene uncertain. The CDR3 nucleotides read TGCGCCAGCAGCTTGGCCCCTAACACTGAAGCTTTCTTT. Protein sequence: CASSLAPNTEAFF. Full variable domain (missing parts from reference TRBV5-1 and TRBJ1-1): KAGVTQTPRYLIKTRGQQVTLSCSPISGHRSVSWYQQTPGQGLQFLFEYFSETQRNKGNFPGRFSGRQFSNSRSEMNVSTLELGDSALYLCASSLAPNTEAFFGQGTRLTVV.